The TCR beta chain described here comes from a study of control samples from healthy donors and cancer patients. Generated by immunoSEQ multiplex PCR, the TCRdb table keeps only in-frame clones and is missing some. This sample has 76,000 or so clones, with under 90% found just once. This CDR3 is 17 amino acids long. The V and J ends lost 5 bases and 2 bases, in that order; junction bases with no gene match: 12. Germline loops: CDR1 SGHVT, CDR2 SQSDAQ. This sequence was found in a woman aged 45 to 65 with colorectal cancer. The rearrangement joins TRBV7-4 to TRBJ2-3; 8 bases map to TRBD1. The sample consisted of PBMCs. The CDR3, as DNA: TGTGCCAGCAGCCCCCCGGGGGACAGGTTGGTCACAGATACGCAGTATTTT. Amino acids: CASSPPGDRLVTDTQYF.